Each of the 14 T cell receptor beta chains below was sequenced from the same sample in a study of blood T cell repertoires in COVID-19. The assay was immunoSEQ multiplex PCR, and TCRdb's table has in-frame clones only and misses some. The sample contains around 190,000 clones, 80% to 90% of which appear only once. Sequenced material: PBMCs or T cells enriched from blood (not recorded which). These receptors all stem from a man aged 18 to 30 with acute COVID-19.

J is TRBJ2-7 and V is TRBV27, with 9 bases identical to TRBD1. Germline V gene lookup returns CDR1 MNHEY and CDR2 SMNVEV (reference sequence). This CDR3 has 14 amino acids. V lost 1 base, J lost 6 bases, and 4 bases stayed unmatched. CDR3: CASSLLGQGSEQYF. The CDR3 DNA reads as TGTGCCAGCAGTTTATTGGGACAGGGCAGCGAGCAGTACTTC.

The chain recombines TRBV5-1 with TRBJ1-5, with D possibly TRBD1 on 6 matching bases. The CDR3 is 15 amino acids. Germline-derived CDR1 and CDR2 are SGHRS and YFSETQ. V lost 0 bases to trimming and J lost 4 bases, with 11 bases between them. CDR3 region: CASSLVPGQNQPQHF. The CDR3 coding sequence is TGCGCCAGCAGCTTGGTCCCGGGACAAAATCAGCCCCAGCATTTT. The full variable domain, completed using reference TRBV5-1 and TRBJ1-5, is KAGVTQTPRYLIKTRGQQVTLSCSPISGHRSVSWYQQTPGQGLQFLFEYFSETQRNKGNFPGRFSGRQFSNSRSEMNVSTLELGDSALYLCASSLVPGQNQPQHFGDGTRLSIL.

The chain uses TRBV19 and TRBJ2-1; 11 nucleotides match TRBD2. The V gene's germline CDR1 is LNHDA and CDR2 SQIVND (reference sequence). Losses at the gene ends were 7 bases for V and 7 bases for J; bases not matched to a gene: 9. This CDR3 is built from 15 residues. CDR3 DNA: TGTGCCAGTAAAGTAGCGGGAGGGTCGGGGAATGAGCAGTTCTTC. Amino acids: CASKVAGGSGNEQFF.

The V and J genes are TRBV9 and TRBJ1-1; unclear D gene. CDR1 and CDR2 from the germline V gene are SGDLS and YYNGEE. The CDR3 totals 13 residues. With 4 bases removed from V and 1 base from J, the gap between germline ends came to 8 bases. CDR3: CASSKTRNTEAFF. In nucleotides, the CDR3 is TGTGCCAGCAGCAAAACAAGGAACACTGAAGCTTTCTTT.

This clone was observed a single time. The chain combines TRBV2 with TRBJ2-3; TRBD2 aligns across 11 bases. With 5 bases clipped from V and 5 bases from J, the junction kept 3 bases outside the gene matches. The CDR3 extends over 14 amino acids. Germline V CDR1 and CDR2: SNHLY, FYNNEI. The CDR3 spells CASSRLAGKDTQYF. CDR3 sequence (DNA): TGTGCCAGCAGTAGACTAGCGGGGAAAGATACGCAGTATTTT.

This chain joins TRBV19 and TRBJ2-7; D possibly corresponds to TRBD1 (6 bases). Per germline, CDR1 LNHDA and CDR2 SQIVND (reference sequence). The V end was cut by 4 bases, the J end by 0 bases, with 13 bases between. The CDR3 has 15 amino acids. The CDR3 spells CASSTTGTISYEQYF. The CDR3 bases are TGTGCCAGTAGTACAACCGGGACAATCTCCTACGAGCAGTACTTC.

This clone was counted a few times. The chain recombines TRBV4-2 with TRBJ2-3, with 7 bases lining up with TRBD2. CDR3 length: 16 amino acids. The junction had 7 bases not matched to a gene; V was cut back by 0 bases and J by 4 bases. Germline assignment: CDR1 LGHNA and CDR2 YNFKEQ. CDR3 in DNA: TGTGCCAGCAGCCAAGATGTTGGGGGAGGGGCAGATACGCAGTATTTT. Its protein product is CASSQDVGGGADTQYF.

This sequence joins TRBV5-4 and TRBJ1-1; perhaps TRBD1 as D (6 bases). V was trimmed by 2 bases and J by 2 bases, leaving 10 bases between them. The germline V gene encodes CDR1 SGHNT and CDR2 YYREEE (reference sequence). CDR3 size: 14 residues. The CDR3 sequence: CASSFTGINTEAFF. CDR3 bases: TGTGCCAGCAGCTTCACAGGGATTAACACTGAAGCTTTCTTT. Full variable domain (outside the CDR3, taken from reference TRBV5-4 and TRBJ1-1): ETGVTQSPTHLIKTRGQQVTLRCSSQSGHNTVSWYQQALGQGPQFIFQYYREEENGRGNFPPRFSGLQFPNYSSELNVNALELDDSALYLCASSFTGINTEAFFGQGTRLTVV.

The rearrangement links TRBV6-5 to TRBJ1-2; D gene uncertain. Trimming cost V 3 bases and J 3 bases, with 8 bases left between them. The CDR3 is 13 residues long. From germline, CDR1 is MNHEY and CDR2 SVGAGI. CDR3 in amino acids: CASSYRGYYGYTF. Here the CDR3 DNA reads TGTGCCAGCAGTTATCGGGGATACTATGGCTACACCTTC.

This chain connects TRBV2 to TRBJ1-4; D is undetermined. The germline V gene encodes CDR1 SNHLY and CDR2 FYNNEI. The CDR3 runs to 13 residues. Trimming stripped 5 bases from V and 6 bases from J, with 10 bases between. In DNA form, the CDR3 reads TGTGCCAGCAGTAAAAGGGAGCATGAAAAACTGTTTTTT. Translating gives CASSKREHEKLFF.

This clone came up a few times. The genes are TRBV19 and TRBJ1-2; 8 bases align to TRBD1. Germline assignment: CDR1 LNHDA and CDR2 SQIVND (reference sequence). V was pared by 4 bases and J by 3 bases, with 10 bases of the junction left unmatched. The CDR3 has 16 residues. As DNA, the CDR3 is TGTGCCAGTAGTAGCTACCCGGGACAGGAGGACTATGGCTACACCTTC. As protein: CASSSYPGQEDYGYTF.

This clone was seen a few times. The chain carries TRBV20-1 and TRBJ2-7, with D tentatively TRBD1 (5 bases). The germline gives CDR1 DFQATT, CDR2 SNEGSKA (reference sequence). The CDR3 has 13 amino acids. With 3 bases removed from V and 1 base from J, the gap between germline ends came to 10 bases. CDR3 sequence: CSASRQPSYEQYF. As DNA, the CDR3 is TGCAGTGCTAGTCGACAGCCGTCCTACGAGCAGTACTTC.

V usage is TRBV4-3 and J usage is TRBJ2-6; 12 bases map to TRBD2. The ends lost 1 base at V and 3 bases at J; junction bases unmatched: 4. The length of the CDR3 is 18 residues. The germline V gene has CDR1 LGHNA and CDR2 YSLEER. The CDR3 nucleotides are TGCGCCAGCAGCCAAGGGGCTAGCGGGAGGGGTGGGGCCAACGTCCTGACTTTC. Translation gives CASSQGASGRGGANVLTF.

This sequence joins TRBV11-3 and TRBJ2-3; perhaps TRBD1 as D (6 bases). Deletions cut 4 bases from V and 0 bases from J, with 17 bases between. The CDR3 contains 17 residues. CDR1 is SGHNT and CDR2 is YENEEA in the germline V gene. The CDR3: CASSSGTKGVSTDTQYF. Written as DNA, the CDR3 is TGTGCCAGCAGCTCAGGGACAAAGGGAGTCAGCACAGATACGCAGTATTTT.